The 8 T cell receptor beta chains listed next were all sequenced from one sample in a study of T cells expressing NK-cell markers. TCRdb reprocessed the 5' RACE reads and reports one entry per CDR3 protein, with no DNA. The sample's table shows about 150,000 distinct CDR3 sequences. The sequencing sample was made of blood T cells: a sorted CD56 or NKG2C T cell subset, CD4+ or CD8+ T cells, or bulk PBMC T cells (not recorded which). The source is a woman aged 50 to 65 in good health.

The V call is TRBV29-1, the J call TRBJ2-1; absent DNA, TCRdb's TRBD1 call cannot be checked. The V gene's germline CDR1 is SQVTM and CDR2 ANQGSEA. The CDR3 spans 11 residues. CDR3 residues: CSARGLGEQFF.

The chain has TRBV27 and TRBJ1-5; the TCRdb D gene call, TRBD1, has no DNA to confirm it. This CDR3 region has 14 residues. CDR1 is MNHEY, CDR2 SMNVEV, per germline (reference sequence). The CDR3 loop is CASSLNRGDQPQHF.

This rearrangement joins TRBV5-1 to TRBJ1-2. The CDR3 has 14 amino acids. Germline V lookup: CDR1 SGHRS, CDR2 YFSETQ. Here the CDR3 reads CASSWGTANYGYTF.

The rearrangement uses TRBV2 and TRBJ2-4. The germline CDR1 and CDR2 sequences are SNHLY and FYNNEI. The CDR3 covers 11 residues. The CDR3 sequence is CASLTGNIQYF.

This chain connects TRBV4-2 to TRBJ2-1; the D call of TRBD2 rests on TCRdb alone, since no DNA is present to check it. CDR3 length: 12 amino acids. Germline-derived CDR1 and CDR2 are LGHNA and YNFKEQ. The CDR3 spells CASSLRGIEQFF.

The gene calls are TRBV12-3 or TRBV12-4 and TRBJ2-7; TCRdb returns TRBD1, unconfirmable since there is no DNA. The CDR3 is made up of 15 amino acids. This CDR3 reads CASSFGGMVHLEQYF.

This chain joins TRBV5-1 and TRBJ2-2. Germline assignment: CDR1 SGHRS and CDR2 YFSETQ. The CDR3 length is 14 residues. CDR3 sequence reads: CASSLAWNTGELFF.

V gene TRBV2 combines with J gene TRBJ2-7; the TCRdb call, TRBD2, lacks DNA for checking. Germline values: CDR1 SNHLY, CDR2 FYNNEI. The CDR3 loop spans 15 amino acids. This CDR3 is CASSASAGGPREQYF.